This record looks at one TCR beta chain sequence and its context. The antigen remains undetermined. Per CD8+ T cell subset, triplicate sorts of some 300,000 cells each were done. Naive CD8+ T cells were CD45RO-CCR7+CD27+CD95-. The data were taken from a study of CXCR3-negative and CXCR3-positive naive CD8 T cells. The libraries of TRB cDNA were constructed through 5' RACE using UMI labels. TCRdb re-called the 5' RACE reads and gives one entry per CDR3 protein, without DNA. Seen in this sample are some 85,000 distinct CDR3 sequences; the ten most common clones hold 0.5% to 0.6%. The germline V gene encodes CDR1 LGHNA and CDR2 YSLEER. The CDR3 length is 15 residues. Whole-study findings and limits: TRB CDR3s of CXCR3-positive naive cells were more hydrophobic than those of CXCR3-negative naive cells. Diversity proved comparably high across both naive subsets and much lower in memory CD8+ cells.

Sequencing was performed on naive CXCR3+ CD8+ T cells from blood. The subset is: CD45RO-CCR7+CD27+CD95- naive CD8+ T cells expressing CXCR3 (TNR3+). This receptor was identified in a human donor in good health. Some clones in this sample may be carry-over from other donors' samples. This rearrangement joins TRBV4-3 to TRBJ2-1; TCRdb returns TRBD1, unconfirmable since there is no DNA. This CDR3 reads CASSQDKGGRNEQFF.